Below are 11 T cell receptor beta chains sequenced from a single sample in a study of CD8+ T cells in alopecia areata. RNA, once extracted, was reverse transcribed into cDNA for use as the sequencing template. Sequencing used immunoSEQ multiplex PCR; TCRdb keeps in-frame clones, though not all of them. The sample has about 100,000 clones, about 60% seen once. Regarding treatment: oral pan-JAK inhibitor, 5-10 mg twice daily. The sequencing here drew on CD8+ T cells sorted from blood, taken at approximately week 56, from a patient treated with tofacitinib. The receptor source for this set is a human donor with alopecia areata.

V gene TRBV7-3 combines with J gene TRBJ2-2; D is unresolved. V was cut by 2 bases and J by 3 bases, with 10 bases left in between. In germline, CDR1 is SGHTA, CDR2 FQGTGA. There are 15 residues in the CDR3. CDR3 sequence: CASSLAPVDTGELFF. CDR3 nucleotides: TGTGCCAGCAGCTTAGCCCCCGTCGACACCGGGGAGCTGTTTTTT.

The chain joins TRBV9 to TRBJ2-3, with 9 bases aligning to TRBD1. Trimming cost V 3 bases and J 2 bases; bases outside gene matches: 10. The CDR3 spans 17 residues. Germline V gene data show CDR1 as SGDLS and CDR2 as YYNGEE. CDR3: CASSETGTGWTTDTQYF. CDR3 DNA: TGTGCCAGCAGCGAAACCGGGACAGGGTGGACCACAGATACGCAGTATTTT.

The chain carries TRBV25-1 and TRBJ1-2, with D uncertain. V lost 3 bases and J lost 2, with 13 bases in between. The CDR3 covers 15 residues. CDR1 and CDR2 from the germline V gene are MGHDK and SYGVNS. The DNA for the CDR3 is TGTGCCAGCAGTGATAAAAGAGGGCCCAACTATGGCTACACCTTC. This sequence encodes CASSDKRGPNYGYTF.

J is TRBJ1-3 and V is TRBV5-1; the D is unclear. CDR3 size: 17 residues. The germline gives CDR1 SGHRS, CDR2 YFSETQ. V was cut by 0 bases and J by 0 bases, with 13 bases left in between. The CDR3 nucleotides read TGCGCCAGCAGCTTGGCCTGGTGGTCGTCCTCTGGAAACACCATATATTTT. This codes for CASSLAWWSSSGNTIYF. Filled out from reference TRBV5-1 and TRBJ1-3, the complete variable domain reads KAGVTQTPRYLIKTRGQQVTLSCSPISGHRSVSWYQQTPGQGLQFLFEYFSETQRNKGNFPGRFSGRQFSNSRSEMNVSTLELGDSALYLCASSLAWWSSSGNTIYFGEGSWLTVV.

In its sample, this clone was seen a few times. J is TRBJ1-5 and V is TRBV13; D might be TRBD1 (6 bases). The CDR3 covers 15 residues. Trimming shortened V by 0 bases and J by 9 bases, and 15 bases separated the two germline ends. The germline CDR1 and CDR2 sequences are PRHDT and FYEKMQ (reference sequence). The CDR3 nucleotides read TGTGCCAGCAGCTTAGGGGGGGCAGGGTTGACGCCCCAGCATTTT. It is translated as CASSLGGAGLTPQHF.

J is TRBJ1-4 and V is TRBV4-1; 10 bases fit TRBD1. With V trimmed by 0 bases and J by 6 bases, 4 bases remained unmatched. The CDR3 runs 16 residues. Germline CDR1 reads MGHRA; CDR2 reads YSYEKL. CDR3 nucleotides: TGCGCCAGCAGCCAAGATGAAGGACAGGGGGATGAAAAACTGTTTTTT. Encoded protein: CASSQDEGQGDEKLFF.

The chain joins TRBV7-9 to TRBJ1-1; D is uncertain. Germline lookup yields CDR1 SEHNR and CDR2 FQNEAQ (reference sequence). This CDR3 spans 12 amino acids. The V end lost 3 bases, the J end lost 6 bases, and 8 bases lay between the germline ends. The CDR3: CASSFGEAEAFF. DNA of the CDR3: TGTGCCAGCAGCTTTGGAGAGGCTGAAGCTTTCTTT. Drawing the rest from reference TRBV7-9 and TRBJ1-1, the complete variable domain is DTGVSQNPRHKITKRGQNVTFRCDPISEHNRLYWYRQTLGQGPEFLTYFQNEAQLEKSRLLSDRFSAERPKGSFSTLEIQRTEQGDSAMYLCASSFGEAEAFFGQGTRLTVV.

The chain employs TRBV6-1 and TRBJ1-1; D may be TRBD1 (5 bases). Per germline, CDR1 MNHNS and CDR2 SASEGT. The V end was cut by 3 bases, the J end by 3 bases, with 11 bases between. The CDR3 has 14 amino acids. The CDR3: CASSEGDSYTEAFF. The CDR3 DNA reads TGTGCCAGCAGTGAGGGGGACTCATACACTGAAGCTTTCTTT.

This clone has only a few counts. The V and J genes are TRBV2 and TRBJ2-1; 9 bases map to TRBD1. Germline CDR1 reads SNHLY; CDR2 reads FYNNEI. Unmatched junction bases numbered 7, after V lost 7 bases and J lost 0 bases. CDR3 length: 16 residues. The CDR3: CASIMTGGSSYNEQFF. The CDR3 DNA sequence: TGTGCCAGCATTATGACAGGGGGGAGCTCCTACAATGAGCAGTTCTTC. The full variable domain, in which reference TRBV2 and TRBJ2-1 provide the parts outside the CDR3, is EPEVTQTPSHQVTQMGQEVILRCVPISNHLYFYWYRQILGQKVEFLVSFYNNEISEKSEIFDDQFSVERPDGSNFTLKIRSTKLEDSAMYFCASIMTGGSSYNEQFFGPGTRLTVL.

The rearrangement links TRBV7-6 to TRBJ1-6; D is perhaps TRBD1 (6 bases). CDR3 length: 19 amino acids. The germline V gene has CDR1 SGHVS and CDR2 FNYEAQ. V was shortened by 1 base and J by 5 bases, with 21 bases between the two germline ends. CDR3 nucleotides: TGTGCCAGCAGCTTAGTCGGGGGCGCATGGCGTAAAAATAATTCACCCCTCCACTTT. Translated: CASSLVGGAWRKNNSPLHF.

The chain links TRBV7-2 to TRBJ1-6, with a possible D match to TRBD1 (6 bases). Germline V gene lookup returns CDR1 SGHTA and CDR2 FQGNSA. The V end was cut by 5 bases, the J end by 3 bases, with 11 bases between. The length of the CDR3 is 15 residues. CDR3: CASSHWGHYNSPLHF. The CDR3 DNA reads TGTGCCAGCAGCCACTGGGGACACTATAATTCACCCCTCCACTTT.